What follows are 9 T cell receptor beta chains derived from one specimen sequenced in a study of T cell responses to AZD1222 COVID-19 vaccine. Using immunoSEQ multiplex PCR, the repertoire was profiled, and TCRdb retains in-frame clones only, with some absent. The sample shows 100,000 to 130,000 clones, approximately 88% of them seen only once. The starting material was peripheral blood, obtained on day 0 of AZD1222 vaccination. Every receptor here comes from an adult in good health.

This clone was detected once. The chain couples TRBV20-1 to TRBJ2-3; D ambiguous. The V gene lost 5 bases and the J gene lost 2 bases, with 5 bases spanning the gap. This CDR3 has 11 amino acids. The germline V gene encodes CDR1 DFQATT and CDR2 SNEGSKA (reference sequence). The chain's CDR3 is CSAYYTDTQYF. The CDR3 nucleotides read TGCAGTGCTTACTACACAGATACGCAGTATTTT.

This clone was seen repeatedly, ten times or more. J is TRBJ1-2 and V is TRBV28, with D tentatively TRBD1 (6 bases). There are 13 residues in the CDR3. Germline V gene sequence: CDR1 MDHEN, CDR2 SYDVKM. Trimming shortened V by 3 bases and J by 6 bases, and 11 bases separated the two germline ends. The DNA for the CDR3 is TGTGCCAGCAGTTTGACTCCAGGGGATGGCTACACCTTC. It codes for CASSLTPGDGYTF.

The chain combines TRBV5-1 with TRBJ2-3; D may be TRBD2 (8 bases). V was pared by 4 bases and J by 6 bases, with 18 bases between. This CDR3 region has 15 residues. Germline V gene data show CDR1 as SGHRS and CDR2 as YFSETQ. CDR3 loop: CASSEGAGGWDTQYF. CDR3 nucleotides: TGCGCCAGCAGCGAGGGGGCGGGAGGCTGGGATACGCAGTATTTT.

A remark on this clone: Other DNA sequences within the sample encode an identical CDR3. For the CDR3, the DNA is TGTGCCTGGAGTGTACAAGGCAATCAGCCCCAGCATTTT. It yields the protein CAWSVQGNQPQHF. The chain has TRBV30 and TRBJ1-5, with unresolved D. The germline CDR1 and CDR2 sequences are GTSNPN and SVGIG (reference sequence). The CDR3 is 13 amino acids. Trimming stripped 0 bases from V and 2 bases from J, with 5 bases between.

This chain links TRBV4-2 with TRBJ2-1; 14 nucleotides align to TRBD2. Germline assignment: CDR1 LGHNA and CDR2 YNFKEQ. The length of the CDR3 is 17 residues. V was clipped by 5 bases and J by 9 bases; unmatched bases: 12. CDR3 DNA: TGTGCCAGCAGCGCCCAAAACCCGGGACTAGCGGGAGTTGAGCAGTTCTTC. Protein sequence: CASSAQNPGLAGVEQFF.

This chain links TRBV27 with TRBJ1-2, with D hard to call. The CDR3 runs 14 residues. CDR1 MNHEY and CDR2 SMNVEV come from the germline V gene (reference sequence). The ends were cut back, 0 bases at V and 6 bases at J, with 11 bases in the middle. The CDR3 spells CASSLSKARDGYTF. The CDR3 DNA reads TGTGCCAGCAGTTTATCCAAGGCCCGGGATGGCTACACCTTC.

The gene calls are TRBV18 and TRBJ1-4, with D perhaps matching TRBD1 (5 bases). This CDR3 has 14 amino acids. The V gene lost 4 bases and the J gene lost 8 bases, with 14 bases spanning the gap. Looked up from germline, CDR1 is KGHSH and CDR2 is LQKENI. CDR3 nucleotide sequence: TGTGCCAGCTCACGCCGAGGGGACCGAGAAAAACTGTTTTTT. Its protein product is CASSRRGDREKLFF.

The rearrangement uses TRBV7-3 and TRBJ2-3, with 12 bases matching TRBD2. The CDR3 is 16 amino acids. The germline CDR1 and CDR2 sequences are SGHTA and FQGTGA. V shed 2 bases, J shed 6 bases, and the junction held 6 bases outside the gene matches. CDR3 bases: TGTGCCAGCAGCTTACTAGCGGGAGGGATCCGGGATACGCAGTATTTT. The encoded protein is CASSLLAGGIRDTQYF.

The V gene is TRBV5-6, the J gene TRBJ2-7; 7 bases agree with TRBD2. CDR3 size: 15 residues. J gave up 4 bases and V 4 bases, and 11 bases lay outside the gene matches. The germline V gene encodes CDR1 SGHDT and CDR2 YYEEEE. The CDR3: CASSTPVGLVYEQYF. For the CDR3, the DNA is TGTGCCAGCAGCACCCCCGTAGGACTAGTATACGAGCAGTACTTC.